The entry that follows covers one TCR beta chain sequence. Per the study methods: Cell counts per sample came from amplifying reference gene primers. This table comes from immunoSEQ multiplex PCR, and its TCRdb copy is limited to in-frame clones, with some not included. V, J and clone size are taken as reported in that table, and D and trimming were inferred from the DNA itself. The sample shows around 76,000 clones, 65% to 80% of them seen only once. This CDR3 is 15 amino acids long. Germline V gene sequence: CDR1 MRHNA, CDR2 SNTAGT. Trimming cost V 4 bases and J 1 base, with 11 bases left between them. These data originate in a study of blood T cell repertoires in COVID-19. Study details: Acute and convalescent COVID-19 samples came from the United States, Italy and Spain.

Material for sequencing was peripheral blood. This chain connects TRBV6-4 to TRBJ1-3; D possibly corresponds to TRBD1 (6 bases). The TCR comes from a woman aged 80 or over with active or convalescent COVID-19. CDR3 sequence reads: CASSVRGASGNTIYF. The CDR3 nucleotides read TGTGCCAGCAGTGTACGGGGGGCTTCTGGAAACACCATATATTTT.